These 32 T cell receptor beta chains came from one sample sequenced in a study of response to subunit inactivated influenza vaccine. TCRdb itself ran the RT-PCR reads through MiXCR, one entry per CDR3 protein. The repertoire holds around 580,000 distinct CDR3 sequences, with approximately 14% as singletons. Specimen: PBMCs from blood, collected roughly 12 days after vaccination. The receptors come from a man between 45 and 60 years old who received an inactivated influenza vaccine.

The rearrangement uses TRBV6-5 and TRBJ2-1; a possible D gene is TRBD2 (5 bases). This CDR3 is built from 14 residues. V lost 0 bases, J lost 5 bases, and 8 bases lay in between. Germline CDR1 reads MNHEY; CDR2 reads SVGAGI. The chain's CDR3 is CASSYSDFDNEQFF. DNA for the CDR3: TGTGCCAGCAGTTACTCGGACTTCGACAATGAGCAGTTCTTC.

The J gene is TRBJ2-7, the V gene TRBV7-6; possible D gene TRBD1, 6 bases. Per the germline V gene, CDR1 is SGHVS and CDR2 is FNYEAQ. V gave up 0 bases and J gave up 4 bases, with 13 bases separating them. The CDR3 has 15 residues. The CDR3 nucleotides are TGTGCCAGCAGCTTAGCGAAGGGGGTACAGTACGAGCAGTACTTC. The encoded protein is CASSLAKGVQYEQYF.

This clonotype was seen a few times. As DNA, the CDR3 is TGTGCCAGCAGTCCTCGACAGGGAGGGGAGTTCTTC. It codes for CASSPRQGGEFF. The chain recombines TRBV12-3 or TRBV12-4 with TRBJ2-1; D is possibly TRBD1 or TRBD2 (7 bases each). V dropped 5 bases and J dropped 14 bases, with 16 bases sitting between them. The CDR3 contains 12 residues.

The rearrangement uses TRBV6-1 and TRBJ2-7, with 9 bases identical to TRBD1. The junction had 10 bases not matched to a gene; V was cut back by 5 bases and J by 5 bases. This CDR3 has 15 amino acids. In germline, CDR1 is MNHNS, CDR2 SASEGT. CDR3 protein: CASSRQGQGFHEQYF. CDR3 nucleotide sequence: TGTGCCAGCAGTCGCCAGGGACAGGGTTTCCACGAGCAGTACTTC.

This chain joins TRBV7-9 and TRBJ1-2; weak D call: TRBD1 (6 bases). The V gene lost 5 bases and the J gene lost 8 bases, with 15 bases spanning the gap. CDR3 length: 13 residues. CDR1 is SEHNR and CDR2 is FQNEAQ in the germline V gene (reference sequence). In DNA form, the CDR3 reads TGTGCCAGCAGCATCAGACAGGAAGTAGGCTACACCTTC. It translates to CASSIRQEVGYTF.

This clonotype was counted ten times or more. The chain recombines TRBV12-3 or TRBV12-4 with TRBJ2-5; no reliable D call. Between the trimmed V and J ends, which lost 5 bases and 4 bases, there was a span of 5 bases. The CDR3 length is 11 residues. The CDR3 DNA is TGTGCCAGCAGTGACCGAGAGACCCAGTACTTC. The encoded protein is CASSDRETQYF.

CDR3 coding DNA: TGTGCCAGCAGCCCAACTAGCGGCACAATGTATGAGCAGTTCTTC. The encoded protein is CASSPTSGTMYEQFF. The gene calls are TRBV7-3 and TRBJ2-1; the match to TRBD2 covers 8 bases. The CDR3 has 15 amino acids. From germline, CDR1 is SGHTA and CDR2 FQGTGA. The junction had 11 bases not matched to a gene; V was cut back by 5 bases and J by 8 bases.

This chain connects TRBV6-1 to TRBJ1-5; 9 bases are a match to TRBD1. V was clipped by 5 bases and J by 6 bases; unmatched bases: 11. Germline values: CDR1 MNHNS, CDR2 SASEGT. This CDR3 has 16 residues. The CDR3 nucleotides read TGTGCCAGCAGTATAACCGGGACAGGGTTTGCTCAGCCCCAGCATTTT. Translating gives CASSITGTGFAQPQHF.

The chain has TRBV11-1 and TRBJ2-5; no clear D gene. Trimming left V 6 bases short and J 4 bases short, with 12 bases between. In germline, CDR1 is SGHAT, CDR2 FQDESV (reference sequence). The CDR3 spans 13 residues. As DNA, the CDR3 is TGTGCCAGCAGACGGTCGTGGGGAGAGACCCAGTACTTC. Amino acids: CASRRSWGETQYF.

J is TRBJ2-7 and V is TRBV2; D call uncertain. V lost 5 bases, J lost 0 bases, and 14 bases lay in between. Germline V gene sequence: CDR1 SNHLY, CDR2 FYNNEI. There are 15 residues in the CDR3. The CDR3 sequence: CASSTTSSSSYEQYF. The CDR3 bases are TGTGCCAGCAGTACTACCAGCTCAAGCTCCTACGAGCAGTACTTC.

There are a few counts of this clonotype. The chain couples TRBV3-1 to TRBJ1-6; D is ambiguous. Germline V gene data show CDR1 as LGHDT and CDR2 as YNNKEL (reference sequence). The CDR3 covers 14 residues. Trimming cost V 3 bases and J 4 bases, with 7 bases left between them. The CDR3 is CASSQSDYNSPLHF. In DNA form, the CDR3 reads TGTGCCAGCAGCCAGTCGGATTATAATTCACCCCTCCACTTT.

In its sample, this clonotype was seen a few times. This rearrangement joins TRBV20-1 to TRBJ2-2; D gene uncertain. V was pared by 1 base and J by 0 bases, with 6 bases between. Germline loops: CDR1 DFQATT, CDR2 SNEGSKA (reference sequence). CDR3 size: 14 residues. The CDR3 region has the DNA TGCAGTGCTAGAGGGATGGCGAACACCGGGGAGCTGTTTTTT. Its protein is CSARGMANTGELFF.

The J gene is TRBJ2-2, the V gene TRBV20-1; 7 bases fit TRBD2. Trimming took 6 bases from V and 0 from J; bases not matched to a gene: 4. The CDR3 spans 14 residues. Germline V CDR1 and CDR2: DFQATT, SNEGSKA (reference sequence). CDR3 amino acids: CSAGLAANTGELFF. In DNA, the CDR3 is TGCAGTGCAGGTCTAGCGGCGAACACCGGGGAGCTGTTTTTT.

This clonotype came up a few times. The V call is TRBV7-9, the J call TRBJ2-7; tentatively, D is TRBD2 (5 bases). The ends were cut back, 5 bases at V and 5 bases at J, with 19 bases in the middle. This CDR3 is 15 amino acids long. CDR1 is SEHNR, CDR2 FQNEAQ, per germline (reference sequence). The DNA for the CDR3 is TGTGCCAGCAGCCCGAGGGCCCAGCGCGGAGACGAGCAGTACTTC. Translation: CASSPRAQRGDEQYF.

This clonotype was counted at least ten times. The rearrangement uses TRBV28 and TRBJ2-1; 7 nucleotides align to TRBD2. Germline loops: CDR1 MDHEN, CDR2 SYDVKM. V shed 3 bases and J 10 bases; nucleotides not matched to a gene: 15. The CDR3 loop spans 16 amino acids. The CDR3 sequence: CASSFGGTYLGGEQFF. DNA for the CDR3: TGTGCCAGCAGTTTTGGAGGGACCTACCTCGGGGGGGAGCAGTTCTTC.

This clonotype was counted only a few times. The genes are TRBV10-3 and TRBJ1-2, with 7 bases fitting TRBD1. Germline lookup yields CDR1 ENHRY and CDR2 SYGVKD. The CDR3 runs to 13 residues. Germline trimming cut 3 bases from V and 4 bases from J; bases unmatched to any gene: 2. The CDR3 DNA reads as TGTGCCATCAGTGAAGGGACAGTCTATGGCTACACCTTC. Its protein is CAISEGTVYGYTF.

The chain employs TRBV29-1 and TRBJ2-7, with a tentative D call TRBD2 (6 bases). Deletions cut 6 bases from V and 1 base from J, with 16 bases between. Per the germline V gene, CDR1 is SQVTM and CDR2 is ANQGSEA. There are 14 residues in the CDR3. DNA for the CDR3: TGCAGCGTCCCAAGTCGGGAGACTTCCTACGAGCAGTACTTC. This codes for CSVPSRETSYEQYF.

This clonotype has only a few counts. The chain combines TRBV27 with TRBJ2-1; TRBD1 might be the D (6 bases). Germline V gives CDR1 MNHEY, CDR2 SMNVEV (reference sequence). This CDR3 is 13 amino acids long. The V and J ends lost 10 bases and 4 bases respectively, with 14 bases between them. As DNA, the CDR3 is TGTGCCAAGACCAGACAGGAATACAATGAGCAGTTCTTC. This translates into CAKTRQEYNEQFF.

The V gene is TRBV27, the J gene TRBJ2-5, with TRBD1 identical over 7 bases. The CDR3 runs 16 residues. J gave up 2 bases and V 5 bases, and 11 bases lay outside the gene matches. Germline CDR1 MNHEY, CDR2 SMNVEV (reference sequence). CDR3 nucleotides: TGTGCCAGCAGTCGGAAAACAGGGGCCCCACAAGAGACCCAGTACTTC. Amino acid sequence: CASSRKTGAPQETQYF.

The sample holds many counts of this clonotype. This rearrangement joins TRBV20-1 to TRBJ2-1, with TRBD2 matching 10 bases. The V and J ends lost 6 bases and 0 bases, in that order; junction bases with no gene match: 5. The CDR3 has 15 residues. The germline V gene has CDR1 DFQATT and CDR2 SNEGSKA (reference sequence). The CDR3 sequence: CSAGTSEDSYNEQFF. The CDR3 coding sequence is TGCAGTGCCGGGACTAGCGAGGACTCCTACAATGAGCAGTTCTTC.

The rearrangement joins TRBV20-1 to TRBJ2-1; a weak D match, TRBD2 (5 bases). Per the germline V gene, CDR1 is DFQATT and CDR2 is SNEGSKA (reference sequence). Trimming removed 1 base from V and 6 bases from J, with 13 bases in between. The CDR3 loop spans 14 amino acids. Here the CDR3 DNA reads TGCAGTGCTAGAGCGGGAACGGCAAGCAATGAGCAGTTCTTC. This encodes CSARAGTASNEQFF.

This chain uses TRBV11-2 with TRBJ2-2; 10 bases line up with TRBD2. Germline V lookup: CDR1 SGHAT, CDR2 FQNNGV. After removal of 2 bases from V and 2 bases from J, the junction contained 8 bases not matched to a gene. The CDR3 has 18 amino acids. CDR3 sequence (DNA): TGTGCCAGCAGCTTATGGTCTAGCGGGGGCCCTAACACCGGGGAGCTGTTTTTT. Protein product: CASSLWSSGGPNTGELFF.

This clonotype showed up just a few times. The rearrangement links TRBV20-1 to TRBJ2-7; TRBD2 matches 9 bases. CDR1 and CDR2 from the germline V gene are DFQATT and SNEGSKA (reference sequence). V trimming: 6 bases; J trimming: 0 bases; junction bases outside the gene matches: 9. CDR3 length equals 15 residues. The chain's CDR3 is CSAEPLAGASYEQYF. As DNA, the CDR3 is TGCAGTGCCGAACCCTTAGCGGGGGCCTCCTACGAGCAGTACTTC.

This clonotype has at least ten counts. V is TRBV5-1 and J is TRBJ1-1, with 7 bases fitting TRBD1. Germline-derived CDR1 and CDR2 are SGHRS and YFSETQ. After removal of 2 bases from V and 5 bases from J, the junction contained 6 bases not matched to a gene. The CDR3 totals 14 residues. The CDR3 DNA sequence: TGCGCCAGCAGCTTAAAGTCAGGGGGAACTGAAGCTTTCTTT. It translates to CASSLKSGGTEAFF. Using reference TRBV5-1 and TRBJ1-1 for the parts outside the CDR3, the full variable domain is KAGVTQTPRYLIKTRGQQVTLSCSPISGHRSVSWYQQTPGQGLQFLFEYFSETQRNKGNFPGRFSGRQFSNSRSEMNVSTLELGDSALYLCASSLKSGGTEAFFGQGTRLTVV.

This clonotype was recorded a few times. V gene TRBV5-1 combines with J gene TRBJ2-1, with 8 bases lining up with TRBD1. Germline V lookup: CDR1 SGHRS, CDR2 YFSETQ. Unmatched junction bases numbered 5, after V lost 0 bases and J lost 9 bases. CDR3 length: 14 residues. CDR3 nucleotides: TGCGCCAGCAGCTTGGATTCAGGGGGCGTTGAGCAGTTCTTC. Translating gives CASSLDSGGVEQFF.

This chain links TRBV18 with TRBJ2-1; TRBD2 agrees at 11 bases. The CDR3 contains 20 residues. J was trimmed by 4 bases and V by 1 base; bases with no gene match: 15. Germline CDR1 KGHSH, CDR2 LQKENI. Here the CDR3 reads CASSPLDRVLAGGAYNEQFF. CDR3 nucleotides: TGTGCCAGCTCACCACTGGACAGGGTGCTAGCGGGAGGTGCTTACAATGAGCAGTTCTTC. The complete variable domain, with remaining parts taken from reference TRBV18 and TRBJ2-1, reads NAGVMQNPRHLVRRRGQEARLRCSPMKGHSHVYWYRQLPEEGLKFMVYLQKENIIDESGMPKERFSAEFPKEGPSILRIQQVVRGDSAAYFCASSPLDRVLAGGAYNEQFFGPGTRLTVL.

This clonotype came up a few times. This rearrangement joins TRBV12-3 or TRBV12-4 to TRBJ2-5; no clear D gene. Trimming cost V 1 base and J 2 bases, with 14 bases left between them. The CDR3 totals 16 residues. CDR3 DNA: TGTGCCAGCAGTTTAGGTCGCGTTGTGGGGCAAGAGACCCAGTACTTC. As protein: CASSLGRVVGQETQYF.

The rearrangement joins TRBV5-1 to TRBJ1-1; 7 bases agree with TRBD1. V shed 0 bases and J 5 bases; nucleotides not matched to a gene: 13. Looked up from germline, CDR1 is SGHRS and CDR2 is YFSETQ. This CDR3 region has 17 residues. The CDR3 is CASSLASRGAQGTEAFF. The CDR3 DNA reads TGCGCCAGCAGCTTGGCGAGCAGGGGGGCCCAGGGGACTGAAGCTTTCTTT.

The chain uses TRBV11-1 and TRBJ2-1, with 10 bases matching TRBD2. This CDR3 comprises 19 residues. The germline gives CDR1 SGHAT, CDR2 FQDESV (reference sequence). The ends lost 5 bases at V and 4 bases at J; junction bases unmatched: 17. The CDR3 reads CASSVYLGPSGRRYNEQFF. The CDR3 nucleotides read TGTGCCAGCAGCGTCTACTTAGGGCCTAGCGGGAGAAGGTACAATGAGCAGTTCTTC.

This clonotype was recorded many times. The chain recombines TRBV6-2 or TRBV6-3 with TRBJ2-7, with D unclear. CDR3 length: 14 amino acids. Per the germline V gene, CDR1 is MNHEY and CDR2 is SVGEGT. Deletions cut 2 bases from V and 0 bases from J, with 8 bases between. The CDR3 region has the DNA TGTGCCAGCAGTTACGTGGGTTCCTCCTACGAGCAGTACTTC. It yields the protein CASSYVGSSYEQYF.

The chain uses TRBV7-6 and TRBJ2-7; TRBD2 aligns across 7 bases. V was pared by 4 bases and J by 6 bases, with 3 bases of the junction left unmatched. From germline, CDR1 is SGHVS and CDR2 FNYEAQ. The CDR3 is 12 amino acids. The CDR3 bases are TGTGCCAGCAGCTCTACTAGCGCCGAGCAGTACTTC. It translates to CASSSTSAEQYF.

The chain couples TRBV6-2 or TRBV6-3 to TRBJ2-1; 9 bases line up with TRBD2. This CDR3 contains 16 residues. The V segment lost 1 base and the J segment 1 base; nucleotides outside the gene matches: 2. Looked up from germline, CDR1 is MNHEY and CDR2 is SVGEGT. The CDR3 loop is CASSYWLAGSYNEQFF. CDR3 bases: TGTGCCAGCAGTTACTGGCTAGCGGGGTCCTACAATGAGCAGTTCTTC.